These 23 T cell receptor beta chains share one sample of origin, sequenced in a study of blood T cell repertoires in COVID-19 (TCRdb year 2020). Library construction relied on the immunoSEQ multiplex PCR assay. TCRdb re-hosts the immuneACCESS table, in-frame sequences only. Its copies lack some clones; in the studies checked, an unresolved V gene accounts for under half of them, and the cause for the rest is not known. For this sample the table gives under 200,000 clones, of which 70% to 80% were detected only once. The ten largest clones represent 8.1% of the sample. The source material was peripheral blood. All receptors come from a woman aged 60 to 75 with COVID-19, enrolled during active disease.

Note on this clone: Mismatch with germline at one junction end may stem from a read error. This rearrangement joins TRBV20-1 to TRBJ1-4; D ambiguous. The germline gives CDR1 DFQATT, CDR2 SNEGSKA (reference sequence). The CDR3 extends over 14 amino acids. The CDR3 DNA reads TGCAGTGCTGGTGAGCGGGCCCCTTCAAAATTCGTACTATTT. Protein: CSAGERAPSKFVLF.

This clone was counted between two and nine times. The rearrangement links TRBV4-1 to TRBJ1-4; a possible D gene is TRBD1 (5 bases). The CDR3 totals 15 residues. Germline V gene lookup returns CDR1 MGHRA and CDR2 YSYEKL. The ends were cut back, 4 bases at V and 8 bases at J, with 17 bases in the middle. CDR3 sequence reads: CASSRQPSKDEKLFF. DNA of the CDR3: TGCGCCAGCAGCCGACAGCCCTCCAAGGACGAAAAACTGTTTTTT.

The chain has TRBV6-1 and TRBJ1-2; a weak D match, TRBD1 (5 bases). The CDR3 sequence is 14 residues long. The V gene's germline CDR1 is MNHNS and CDR2 SASEGT. Trimming cost V 2 bases and J 4 bases, with 11 bases left between them. DNA of the CDR3: TGTGCCAGCAGTGAATTTAAGGGGCTCTATGGCTACACCTTC. Amino acid sequence: CASSEFKGLYGYTF.

CDR3 nucleotides: TGTGCCAGCAGCTTTCGGGGGACGAGCTCCTACAATGAGCAGTTCTTC. Translating gives CASSFRGTSSYNEQFF. This rearrangement joins TRBV5-4 to TRBJ2-1; tentative D call: TRBD2 (6 bases). CDR1 is SGHNT and CDR2 is YYREEE in the germline V gene (reference sequence). Trimming took 2 bases from V and 0 from J, leaving 12 bases between them. This CDR3 is built from 16 residues. Supplemented by reference TRBV5-4 and TRBJ2-1, the full variable domain reads ETGVTQSPTHLIKTRGQQVTLRCSSQSGHNTVSWYQQALGQGPQFIFQYYREEENGRGNFPPRFSGLQFPNYSSELNVNALELDDSALYLCASSFRGTSSYNEQFFGPGTRLTVL.

CDR3 in DNA: TGCGCCAGCAGCTTGGATCCCAGGAACACTGAAGCTTTCTTT. Its protein product is CASSLDPRNTEAFF. The V gene is TRBV5-1, the J gene TRBJ1-1; no firm D call. Deletions cut 0 bases from V and 1 base from J, with 7 bases between. This CDR3 contains 14 residues. The germline V gene encodes CDR1 SGHRS and CDR2 YFSETQ.

This chain links TRBV7-6 with TRBJ2-7, with 7 nucleotides matching TRBD2. This CDR3 comprises 18 residues. Trimming at V came to 0 bases and at J to 2 bases, leaving 13 bases not matched to a gene. Germline V gene data show CDR1 as SGHVS and CDR2 as FNYEAQ. The CDR3: CASSLAPLNPSGAYEQYF. The CDR3 nucleotides read TGTGCCAGCAGCTTAGCCCCCTTGAATCCCAGCGGGGCCTACGAGCAGTACTTC.

The rearrangement joins TRBV12-5 to TRBJ2-7; 9 nucleotides agree with TRBD1. The CDR3 contains 16 residues. Germline loops: CDR1 LGHNT, CDR2 FRNRAP. V was clipped by 6 bases and J by 5 bases; unmatched bases: 14. CDR3: CASGPTVGTGNDEQYF. DNA for the CDR3: TGTGCTAGTGGCCCCACCGTCGGGACAGGGAACGACGAGCAGTACTTC.

The chain's CDR3 is CATSRDEQTQYF. In nucleotides, the CDR3 is TGTGCCACCAGCAGAGATGAGCAGACCCAGTACTTC. The J gene is TRBJ2-5, the V gene TRBV15, with D unclear. The ends were cut back, 0 bases at V and 6 bases at J, with 5 bases in the middle. This CDR3 is 12 amino acids long. Germline V gene data show CDR1 as LNHNV and CDR2 as YYDKDF (reference sequence).

The rearrangement links TRBV19 to TRBJ2-1, with unresolved D. The ends were cut back, 9 bases at V and 9 bases at J, with 12 bases in the middle. CDR1 is LNHDA, CDR2 SQIVND, per germline (reference sequence). There are 11 residues in the CDR3. For the CDR3, the DNA is TGTGCCAGCAGAAGCGCCGGTGAGCAGTTCTTC. Translating it yields CASRSAGEQFF.

This clone was seen a few times. This chain joins TRBV9 and TRBJ2-5, with TRBD1 matching over 12 bases. V was clipped by 0 bases and J by 6 bases; unmatched bases: 6. CDR3 size: 16 residues. Germline loops: CDR1 SGDLS, CDR2 YYNGEE. CDR3 residues: CASSVEGTGGGKTQYF. The CDR3 DNA sequence: TGTGCCAGCAGCGTAGAGGGGACAGGGGGCGGAAAGACCCAGTACTTC.

This rearrangement joins TRBV27 to TRBJ2-7; 13 bases fit TRBD2. Per germline, CDR1 MNHEY and CDR2 SMNVEV (reference sequence). J gave up 4 bases and V 5 bases, and 5 bases lay outside the gene matches. This CDR3 has 15 amino acids. CDR3 DNA: TGTGCCAGCAGTCCTGGGACTAGCGGGACGTACGAGCAGTACTTC. The encoded protein is CASSPGTSGTYEQYF.

This chain uses TRBV28 with TRBJ2-1, with 10 bases aligning to TRBD2. Per the germline V gene, CDR1 is MDHEN and CDR2 is SYDVKM. The CDR3 runs to 17 residues. J was trimmed by 6 bases and V by 1 base; bases with no gene match: 9. Here the CDR3 reads CASSLSPSGRLGNEQFF. The CDR3 region has the DNA TGTGCCAGCAGTTTATCTCCTAGCGGGAGATTGGGCAATGAGCAGTTCTTC.

The CDR3 sequence is CASSVVASSDTQYF. CDR3 DNA sequence: TGTGCCAGCAGCGTAGTAGCTAGTTCGGATACGCAGTATTTT. The chain has TRBV9 and TRBJ2-3; D gene ambiguous. The CDR3 extends over 14 amino acids. Trimming cost V 0 bases and J 6 bases, with 11 bases left between them. Germline CDR1 reads SGDLS; CDR2 reads YYNGEE. The complete variable domain, with remaining parts taken from reference TRBV9 and TRBJ2-3, reads DSGVTQTPKHLITATGQRVTLRCSPRSGDLSVYWYQQSLDQGLQFLIQYYNGEERAKGNILERFSAQQFPDLHSELNLSSLELGDSALYFCASSVVASSDTQYFGPGTRLTVL.

As DNA, the CDR3 is TGTGCCAGCAGTTTATTGGTAGGGGTCCGCACAGATACGCAGTATTTT. Its protein product is CASSLLVGVRTDTQYF. The genes are TRBV28 and TRBJ2-3, with D possibly being TRBD1 (5 bases). Germline V gene lookup returns CDR1 MDHEN and CDR2 SYDVKM. This CDR3 contains 16 residues. V lost 1 base and J 1 base, leaving 12 bases between the germline ends.

This chain links TRBV5-4 with TRBJ1-4, with TRBD1 identical over 8 bases. The germline V gene has CDR1 SGHNT and CDR2 YYREEE (reference sequence). The CDR3 is 15 residues long. With V trimmed by 4 bases and J by 7 bases, 9 bases remained unmatched. CDR3 sequence (DNA): TGTGCCAGCAGCCAAGGACAGGGTGGTTTTGAAAAACTGTTTTTT. It is translated as CASSQGQGGFEKLFF.

This clone was seen a few times. V usage is TRBV6-1 and J usage is TRBJ2-2; D gene unclear. Germline-derived CDR1 and CDR2 are MNHNS and SASEGT. V shed 2 bases and J shed 2 bases, with 6 bases lying between them. The CDR3 length is 14 residues. The CDR3 protein is CASSEWQNTGELFF. Written as DNA, the CDR3 is TGTGCCAGCAGTGAATGGCAAAACACCGGGGAGCTGTTTTTT.

The chain recombines TRBV4-2 with TRBJ2-7; 8 bases line up with TRBD2. The CDR3 has 13 amino acids. Germline CDR1 reads LGHNA; CDR2 reads YNFKEQ. V shed 10 bases and J 5 bases; nucleotides not matched to a gene: 10. The CDR3 sequence: CATAGGGIHEQYF. The CDR3 DNA is TGTGCCACTGCCGGGGGGGGGATCCACGAGCAGTACTTC.

The rearrangement links TRBV19 to TRBJ1-5; the match to TRBD1 covers 10 bases. The CDR3 is 16 residues long. Germline CDR1 is LNHDA and CDR2 is SQIVND (reference sequence). With 7 bases clipped from V and 3 bases from J, the junction kept 9 bases outside the gene matches. For the CDR3, the DNA is TGTGCCAGTAATATTGACAGGGGGCAGGTCAATCAGCCCCAGCATTTT. As protein: CASNIDRGQVNQPQHF.

J is TRBJ2-1 and V is TRBV28; TRBD2 aligns across 7 bases. The CDR3 length is 15 residues. V lost 6 bases to trimming and J lost 4 bases; unmatched junction nucleotides: 9. Germline CDR1 MDHEN, CDR2 SYDVKM. This chain's CDR3 is CASRSSGGNYNEQFF. The CDR3 DNA reads TGTGCCAGCAGGAGCTCGGGAGGAAATTACAATGAGCAGTTCTTC. Together with reference TRBV28 and TRBJ2-1, the CDR3 gives the full variable domain: DVKVTQSSRYLVKRTGEKVFLECVQDMDHENMFWYRQDPGLGLRLIYFSYDVKMKEKGDIPEGYSVSREKKERFSLILESASTNQTSMYLCASRSSGGNYNEQFFGPGTRLTVL.

The gene calls are TRBV3-1 (or the pseudogene TRBV3-2) and TRBJ1-3, with a possible D match to TRBD1 (6 bases). The V end was cut by 2 bases, the J end by 0 bases, with 20 bases between. The CDR3 spans 19 residues. From germline, CDR1 is LGHDT and CDR2 YNNKEL (reference sequence). The DNA for the CDR3 is TGTGCCAGCAGCCAAAGGGGGGGGAGAGGGGTCCCCTCTGGAAACACCATATATTTT. Translated: CASSQRGGRGVPSGNTIYF.

In DNA, the CDR3 is TGTGCCATCAGCCGGGACATATCTTCACCCCTCCACTTT. Encoded protein: CAISRDISSPLHF. The V and J genes are TRBV10-3 and TRBJ1-6; tentatively, D is TRBD1 (6 bases). V was pared by 6 bases and J by 9 bases, with 12 bases between. Germline V gives CDR1 ENHRY, CDR2 SYGVKD. The CDR3 is 13 residues long.

The chain combines TRBV15 with TRBJ2-7; D not resolved. V was trimmed by 1 base and J by 2 bases, leaving 6 bases between them. This CDR3 region has 13 residues. Germline CDR1 reads LNHNV; CDR2 reads YYDKDF (reference sequence). As DNA, the CDR3 is TGTGCCACCAGCAGAGGAGTTCCCTACGAGCAGTACTTC. This encodes CATSRGVPYEQYF.

The chain recombines TRBV5-1 with TRBJ2-3; 10 nucleotides line up with TRBD2. CDR3 length: 16 amino acids. Losses at the gene ends were 4 bases for V and 1 base for J; bases not matched to a gene: 6. CDR1 is SGHRS and CDR2 is YFSETQ in the germline V gene. CDR3 sequence: CASSTERGGGTDTQYF. The CDR3 region has the DNA TGCGCCAGCAGCACAGAGCGGGGGGGAGGCACAGATACGCAGTATTTT.